This is a list of T cell receptor beta chains from one sample in a study of OX40 agonist ivuxolimab in advanced cancers. Only in-frame clones appear in the TCRdb table, and some are missing; sequencing was by immunoSEQ multiplex PCR. The repertoire holds approximately 56,000 clones, with 75% to 90% as singletons. Sequencing was performed on CD4+ or CD8+ T cells sorted from blood, taken in a trial of the OX40 agonist ivuxolimab. All receptors come from an adult with an advanced solid tumor such as melanoma, head and neck, liver or kidney cancer. Each CDR3 is given with its conserved first and last residue. A D gene is named only where the DNA matches it firmly. The size of a clone is reported for some rows only, either as once, few or many, or as a class for expanded clones.

.,.,TRBJ2-3,TRBV11-2,TGTGCCAGCAGCTTAGTTATGGGCCCCACAGCAGATACGCAGTATTTT,CASSLVMGPTADTQYF
TRBD1,few,TRBJ1-6,TRBV15,TGTGCCACCAGCAGAGTGGGAACAGGGGGCCTCCACTTT,CATSRVGTGGLHF
.,.,TRBJ1-6,TRBV7-2,TGTGCCAGCAGCTTATGGCCGACACCCCTCCACTTT,CASSLWPTPLHF
.,.,TRBJ1-1,TRBV6-5,TGTGCCAGCAGTTCCCAGTTGCGGAACACTGAAGCTTTCTTT,CASSSQLRNTEAFF
.,.,TRBJ2-3,TRBV7-2,TGTGCCAGCAGCTACAACGGGGACAGCACAGATACGCAGTATTTT,CASSYNGDSTDTQYF
.,.,TRBJ1-1,TRBV6-5,TGTGCCAGCAGTTACTCAGGGGAAGGCATGAACACTGAAGCTTTCTTT,CASSYSGEGMNTEAFF
.,.,TRBJ2-2,TRBV11-3,TGTGCCAGCAGCCTGGGTGATACCGGGGAGCTGTTTTTT,CASSLGDTGELFF
.,.,TRBJ2-7,TRBV5-8,TGTGCCAGCAGCTTGGACAGATTAGGATGGGGCTACGAGCAGTACTTC,CASSLDRLGWGYEQYF
.,.,TRBJ1-2,TRBV7-2,TGTGCCAGCAGCTTAGGACAGGCCGCTAACTATGGCTACACCTTC,CASSLGQAANYGYTF
.,.,TRBJ1-3,TRBV4-1,TGCGCCAGCAGCCAACAAGGGCATATCTCTGGAAACACCATATATTTT,CASSQQGHISGNTIYF
.,.,TRBJ2-7,TRBV11-3,TGTGCCAGCAGCCGGAACCCCACCTACGAGCAGTACTTC,CASSRNPTYEQYF
.,.,TRBJ1-6,TRBV6-1,TGTGCCAGCAGTCATACAGGGAATAATTCACCCCTCCACTTT,CASSHTGNNSPLHF
.,.,TRBJ2-2,TRBV29-1,TGCAGCGTTGGAGTGGGCCCCGGGGAGCTGTTTTTT,CSVGVGPGELFF
.,.,TRBJ1-4,TRBV6-5,TGTGCCAGCAGGGAGGACAGAAAAGTTGAAAAACTGTTTTTT,CASREDRKVEKLFF
.,.,TRBJ1-3,TRBV9,TGTGCCAGCAGCGTAGGTTTGGGGCCTGGAAACACCATATATTTT,CASSVGLGPGNTIYF
.,.,TRBJ2-1,TRBV6-5,TGTGCCAGCAGGCCAAGACGCGGGGTAAATGAGCAGTTCTTC,CASRPRRGVNEQFF
.,.,TRBJ1-4,TRBV2,TGTGCCAGCAGGGACAGACCTTATAATGAAAAACTGTTTTTT,CASRDRPYNEKLFF
.,.,TRBJ1-1,TRBV7-2,TGTGCCAGCAGTCATAGTTTTGGTGAAGCTTTCTTT,CASSHSFGEAFF
.,few,TRBJ1-2,TRBV20-1,TGCAGTGCGCCTCATGGCTACACCTTC,CSAPHGYTF
.,.,TRBJ2-6,TRBV25-1,TGTGCCAGCAGCGCCGGGACAGGGGCCAACGTCCTGACTTTC,CASSAGTGANVLTF
TRBD2,.,TRBJ2-1,TRBV9,TGTGCCAGCAGCGTCAGTCCCGGGACTATCATCAATGAGCAGTTCTTC,CASSVSPGTIINEQFF
.,once,TRBJ1-3,TRBV6-5,TGTGCCAGCAGTTACGGCAGCGGCGGAAACACCATATATTTT,CASSYGSGGNTIYF
.,.,TRBJ2-5,TRBV25-1,TGTGCCAGCAGTGAATCCCAAGAGACCCAGTACTTC,CASSESQETQYF
TRBD1,.,TRBJ2-7,TRBV5-1,TGCGCCAGCAGCTTGGAACAGGGGGCTTCCTACGAGCAGTACTTC,CASSLEQGASYEQYF
.,.,TRBJ2-5,TRBV6-5,TGTGCCAGCAGTTATTTGGTGACCCAGTACTTC,CASSYLVTQYF
.,few,TRBJ1-6,TRBV6-4,TGTGCCAGCAGTGCAACCCCGGGGGGCTCACCCCTCCACTTT,CASSATPGGSPLHF
TRBD2,few,TRBJ2-5,TRBV15,TGTGCCACCAGCAGAGGACTAGCGGGGGGGGAGACCCAGTACTTC,CATSRGLAGGETQYF
TRBD1,.,TRBJ1-1,TRBV19,TGTGCCAGTAGTATTCAGGGACAGGCGATGAACACTGAAGCTTTCTTT,CASSIQGQAMNTEAFF
TRBD1,.,TRBJ2-2,TRBV5-1,TGCGCCAGCAGCTCCCCAGGGGGCGTGGGCGGGGAGCTGTTTTTT,CASSSPGGVGGELFF
.,.,TRBJ2-7,TRBV5-6,TGTGCCAGCAGCTTGCCCCAGGGGAACGAGCAGTACTTC,CASSLPQGNEQYF
.,.,TRBJ2-7,TRBV6-6,TGTGCCAGCAGCTCAGGGTTACTCGAGCAGTACTTC,CASSSGLLEQYF
TRBD1,.,TRBJ2-7,TRBV27,TGTGCCAGCCGAGACCCGCGGACAGGGCTCGACGAGCAGTACTTC,CASRDPRTGLDEQYF
.,.,TRBJ1-1,TRBV28,TGTGCCAGCAGTTTACTTGGGGTCACTGAAGCTTTCTTT,CASSLLGVTEAFF
TRBD1,.,TRBJ1-3,TRBV2,TGTGCCAGCAGCAGACAGGGCCCCAGGGCTGGAAACACCATATATTTT,CASSRQGPRAGNTIYF
TRBD1,.,TRBJ1-5,TRBV7-2,TGTGCCAGCAGCCCCAGGACAGGGCCCGGCAATCAGCCCCAGCATTTT,CASSPRTGPGNQPQHF
.,.,TRBJ2-5,TRBV15,TGTGCCACCAGCAGAGAGTGGGACCAAGAGACCCAGTACTTC,CATSREWDQETQYF
TRBD1,.,TRBJ1-1,TRBV7-2,TGTGCCAGCAGCGCCGGGGGGACAGGGGGCGGTGGCACTGAAGCTTTCTTT,CASSAGGTGGGGTEAFF
.,.,TRBJ1-2,TRBV5-4,TGTGCCAGCAGCTTGACAGGGATCTATGGCTACACCTTC,CASSLTGIYGYTF
.,once,TRBJ2-3,TRBV11-3,TGTGCCAGCAGCTTATCCGGGGCTACAGATACGCAGTATTTT,CASSLSGATDTQYF
.,.,TRBJ2-3,TRBV5-1,TGCGCCAGCAGCTTCGGGGGCGAGGGGGGTACGCAGTATTTT,CASSFGGEGGTQYF
.,.,TRBJ2-2,TRBV19,TGCGCCAGTAGTAAGTCAGGGGTCGGATCCGGGGAGCTGTTTTTT,CASSKSGVGSGELFF
TRBD1,.,TRBJ1-1,TRBV5-4,TGTGCCAGCAGCTTACCCGGACAGGGCGGGTACACTGAAGCTTTCTTT,CASSLPGQGGYTEAFF
.,.,TRBJ2-7,TRBV27,TGTGCCAGCAGCTTCAGGGGTGGGGAGCAGTACTTC,CASSFRGGEQYF
TRBD1,.,TRBJ1-6,TRBV5-6,TGTGCCAGCAGCATGCGGACAGGGTATAATTCACCCCTCCACTTT,CASSMRTGYNSPLHF
.,.,TRBJ2-3,TRBV5-4,TGTGCCAGCAGCTTGGTTCAGGACACAGATACGCAGTATTTT,CASSLVQDTDTQYF
TRBD1,.,TRBJ2-6,TRBV7-3,TGTGCCAGCAGCATGACAGGGTTCGGGGCCAACGTCCTGACTTTC,CASSMTGFGANVLTF
.,.,TRBJ2-7,TRBV2,TGTGCCAGCGCGACGTTCTACGAGCAGTACTTC,CASATFYEQYF
.,.,TRBJ1-4,TRBV19,TGTGCCAGTAGTATAGGAGGGGCAACTAATGAAAAACTGTTTTTT,CASSIGGATNEKLFF
.,.,TRBJ1-4,TRBV14,TGTGCCAGCAGCCCTGTGTGGAGCTCAACTAATGAAAAACTGTTTTTT,CASSPVWSSTNEKLFF
.,.,TRBJ2-2,TRBV18,TGTGCCAGCTCACCCGCACCCAGCGCGGACACCGGGGAGCTGTTTTTT,CASSPAPSADTGELFF
.,few,TRBJ1-5,TRBV7-8,TGTGCCAGCAGCCCGATTACAGGTATCAATCAGCCCCAGCATTTT,CASSPITGINQPQHF
.,.,TRBJ1-1,TRBV6-5,TGTGCCAGCAGCTCCGAGACAGGTCTAACGGCTTTCTTT,CASSSETGLTAFF